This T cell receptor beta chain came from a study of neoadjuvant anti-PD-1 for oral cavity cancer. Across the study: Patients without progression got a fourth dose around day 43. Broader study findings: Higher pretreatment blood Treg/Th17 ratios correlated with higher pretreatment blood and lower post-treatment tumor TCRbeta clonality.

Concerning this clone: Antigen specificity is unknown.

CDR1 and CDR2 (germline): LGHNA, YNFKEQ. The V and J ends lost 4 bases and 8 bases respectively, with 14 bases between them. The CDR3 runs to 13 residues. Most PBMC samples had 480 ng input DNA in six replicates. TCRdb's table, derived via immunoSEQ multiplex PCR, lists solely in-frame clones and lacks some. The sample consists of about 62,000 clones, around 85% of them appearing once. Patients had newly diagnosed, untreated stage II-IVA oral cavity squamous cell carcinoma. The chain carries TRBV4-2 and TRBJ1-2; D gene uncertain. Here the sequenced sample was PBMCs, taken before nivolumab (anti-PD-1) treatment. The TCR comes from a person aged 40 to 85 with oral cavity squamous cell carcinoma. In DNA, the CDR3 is TGTGCCAGCAGCCCTCGAAGATGGGAGGGCTACACCTTC. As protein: CASSPRRWEGYTF.